This TCR beta chain was observed in a study of OX40 agonist ivuxolimab in advanced cancers. As for the study in general: Ivuxolimab, an agonistic anti-OX40 (CD134) antibody, was given to patients. Three individuals attained partial responses, comprising one hepatocellular carcinoma case and two cutaneous melanoma cases.

This table comes from immunoSEQ multiplex PCR, and its TCRdb copy is limited to in-frame clones, with some not included. The data hold 50,000 to 65,000 clones, with over 80% observed a single time. V was pared by 4 bases and J by 7 bases, with 5 bases between. Germline V gene sequence: CDR1 ENHRY, CDR2 SYGVKD. This CDR3 contains 11 residues. Turning to this clone: The antigen is unknown.

Study-level findings and limits: Relative to CD4+, CD8+ T cells held more expanded clones on average. At 0.1 to 3.0 mg/kg and by week 6, CD4+ and CD8+ T cells in the blood had expanded clonally.

Source: CD4+ or CD8+ T cells sorted from blood, taken in a trial of the OX40 agonist ivuxolimab. The rearrangement joins TRBV10-3 to TRBJ2-1; no clear D. This receptor was taken from an adult with an advanced solid tumor such as melanoma, head and neck, liver or kidney cancer. The CDR3 coding sequence is TGTGCCATCAGTGGTCCGAATGAGCAGTTCTTC. This gives the protein CAISGPNEQFF.